This T cell receptor (beta chain) stems from a study of PD-L1 blockade in urothelial cancer. Study details: Blood analysis took place 3 weeks (second dose) and 6 weeks after treatment start.

Synthetic TCR analog templates were spiked into each PCR. Clones were read by immunoSEQ multiplex PCR, and TCRdb kept only the in-frame ones, dropping some. This table holds 45,000 to 55,000 clones, more than 75% found once. The time point here: pretreatment peripheral blood. Looked up from germline, CDR1 is SSHAT and CDR2 is FNYEAQ (reference sequence). The CDR3 runs 14 residues. Trimming removed 3 bases at V and 5 bases at J, with 10 bases between. The chain joins TRBV7-7 to TRBJ2-2; maybe TRBD2 (6 bases). The sequence was obtained from a man aged 50 or older with urothelial cancer. Sequenced material: PBMCs, taken around atezolizumab (anti-PD-L1) treatment. The chain's CDR3 is CASSLLASTGELFF. CDR3 nucleotide sequence: TGTGCCAGCAGCTTGCTAGCGTCAACCGGGGAGCTGTTTTTT. Drawing the rest from reference TRBV7-7 and TRBJ2-2, the complete variable domain is GAGVSQSPRYKVTKRGQDVTLRCDPISSHATLYWYQQALGQGPEFLTYFNYEAQPDKSGLPSDRFSAERPEGSISTLTIQRTEQRDSAMYRCASSLLASTGELFFGEGSRLTVL.